This T cell receptor beta chain is from a study of cytomegalovirus exposure and HLA in healthy donors. Primers: 60 Vbeta forward and 13 Jbeta reverse. Some clones are missing from TCRdb's copy, which holds only in-frame ones; the method was immunoSEQ multiplex PCR. The repertoire holds over 150,000 clones, with approximately 71% as singletons. CDR1 is LNHNV, CDR2 YYDKDF, per germline (reference sequence). This CDR3 spans 13 amino acids. V lost 1 base, J lost 3 bases, and 4 bases lay in between. Specimen: PBMCs. The V call is TRBV15, the J call TRBJ1-3; D remains ambiguous. The receptor was derived from a woman under 30 in good health and CMV-seropositive. CDR3 nucleotides: TGTGCCACCAGCAGAGGAGATGGAAACACCATATATTTT. The encoded protein is CATSRGDGNTIYF.